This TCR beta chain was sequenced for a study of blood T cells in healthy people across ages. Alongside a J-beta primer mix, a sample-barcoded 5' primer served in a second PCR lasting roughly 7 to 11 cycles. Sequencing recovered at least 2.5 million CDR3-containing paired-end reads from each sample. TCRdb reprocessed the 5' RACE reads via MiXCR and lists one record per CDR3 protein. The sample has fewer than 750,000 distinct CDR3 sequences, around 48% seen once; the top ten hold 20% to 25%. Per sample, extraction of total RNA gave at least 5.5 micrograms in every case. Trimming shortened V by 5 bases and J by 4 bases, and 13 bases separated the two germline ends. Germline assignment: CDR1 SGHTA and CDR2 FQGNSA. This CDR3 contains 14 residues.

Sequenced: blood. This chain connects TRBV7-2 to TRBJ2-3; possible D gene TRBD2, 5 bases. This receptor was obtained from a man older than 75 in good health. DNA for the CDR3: TGTGCCAGCAGCCCAAGTCGGGGATCAGATACGCAGTATTTT. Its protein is CASSPSRGSDTQYF.